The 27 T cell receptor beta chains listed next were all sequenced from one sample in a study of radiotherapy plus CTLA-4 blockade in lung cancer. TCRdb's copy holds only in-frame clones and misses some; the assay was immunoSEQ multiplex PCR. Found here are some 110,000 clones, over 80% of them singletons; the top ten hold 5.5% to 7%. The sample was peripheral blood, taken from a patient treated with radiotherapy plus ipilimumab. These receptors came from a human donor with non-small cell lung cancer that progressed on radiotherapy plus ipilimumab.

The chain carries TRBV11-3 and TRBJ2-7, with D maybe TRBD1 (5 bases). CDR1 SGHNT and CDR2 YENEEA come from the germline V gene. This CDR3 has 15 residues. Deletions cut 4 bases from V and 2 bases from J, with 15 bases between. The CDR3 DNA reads TGTGCCAGCAGCTCACCGAGACAGATGGCCTACGAGCAGTACTTC. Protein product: CASSSPRQMAYEQYF.

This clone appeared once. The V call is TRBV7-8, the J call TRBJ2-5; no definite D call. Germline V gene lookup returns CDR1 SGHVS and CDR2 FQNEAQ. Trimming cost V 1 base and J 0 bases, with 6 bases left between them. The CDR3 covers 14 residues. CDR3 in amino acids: CASSLGGNQETQYF. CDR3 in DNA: TGTGCCAGCAGCTTAGGGGGTAACCAAGAGACCCAGTACTTC.

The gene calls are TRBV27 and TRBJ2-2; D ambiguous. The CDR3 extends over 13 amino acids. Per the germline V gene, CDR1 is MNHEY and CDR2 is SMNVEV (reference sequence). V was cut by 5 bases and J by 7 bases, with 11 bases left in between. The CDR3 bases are TGTGCCAGCAGTCCCGCTAGGAACGGGGAGCTGTTTTTT. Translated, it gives CASSPARNGELFF.

The CDR3 protein is CASSAASGRAYEQYF. As DNA, the CDR3 is TGTGCCAGCAGTGCAGCTAGCGGGAGGGCCTACGAGCAGTACTTC. The chain combines TRBV6-1 with TRBJ2-7, with 12 bases aligning to TRBD2. Unmatched junction bases numbered 3, after V lost 4 bases and J lost 2 bases. Germline assignment: CDR1 MNHNS and CDR2 SASEGT. The CDR3 has 15 amino acids.

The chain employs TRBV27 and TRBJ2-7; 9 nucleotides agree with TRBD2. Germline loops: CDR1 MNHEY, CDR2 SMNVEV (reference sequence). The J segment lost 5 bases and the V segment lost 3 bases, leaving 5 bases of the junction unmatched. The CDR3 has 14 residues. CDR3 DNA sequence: TGTGCCAGCAGTTTCTCCAGCGGGAGGAACGAGCAGTACTTC. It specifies CASSFSSGRNEQYF.

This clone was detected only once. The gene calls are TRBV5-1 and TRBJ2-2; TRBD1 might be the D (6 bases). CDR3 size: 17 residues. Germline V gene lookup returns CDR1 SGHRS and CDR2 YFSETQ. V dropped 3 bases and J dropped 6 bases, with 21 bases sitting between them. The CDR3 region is CASSSLSGDPSSGELFF. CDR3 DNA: TGCGCCAGCAGCTCTCTCTCAGGGGACCCTTCGTCCGGGGAGCTGTTTTTT.

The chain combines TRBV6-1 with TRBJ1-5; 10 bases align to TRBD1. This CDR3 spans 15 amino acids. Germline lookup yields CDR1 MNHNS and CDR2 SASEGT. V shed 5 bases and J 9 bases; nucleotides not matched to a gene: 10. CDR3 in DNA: TGTGCCAGCAGTCTCGGGACAGGGGACAGGGGGCCCCAGCATTTT. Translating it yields CASSLGTGDRGPQHF.

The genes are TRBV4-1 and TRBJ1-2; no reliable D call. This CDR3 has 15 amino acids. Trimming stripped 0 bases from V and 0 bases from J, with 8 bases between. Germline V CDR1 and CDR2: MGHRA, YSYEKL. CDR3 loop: CASSQDQDPNYGYTF. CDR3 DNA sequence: TGCGCCAGCAGCCAAGATCAAGATCCTAACTATGGCTACACCTTC.

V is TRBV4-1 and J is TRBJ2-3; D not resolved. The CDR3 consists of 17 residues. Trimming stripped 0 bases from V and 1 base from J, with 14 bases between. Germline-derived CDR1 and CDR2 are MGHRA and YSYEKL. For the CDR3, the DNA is TGCGCCAGCAGCCAAGATCAGGCTAGTACGGGCACAGATACGCAGTATTTT. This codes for CASSQDQASTGTDTQYF.

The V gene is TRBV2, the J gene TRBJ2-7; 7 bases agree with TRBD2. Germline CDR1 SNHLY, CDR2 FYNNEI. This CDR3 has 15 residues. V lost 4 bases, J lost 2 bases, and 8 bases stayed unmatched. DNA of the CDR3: TGTGCCAGCAGTGTAGGGGAGGGCGGAACCTACGAGCAGTACTTC. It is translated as CASSVGEGGTYEQYF. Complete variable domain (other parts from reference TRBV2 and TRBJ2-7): EPEVTQTPSHQVTQMGQEVILRCVPISNHLYFYWYRQILGQKVEFLVSFYNNEISEKSEIFDDQFSVERPDGSNFTLKIRSTKLEDSAMYFCASSVGEGGTYEQYFGPGTRLTVT.

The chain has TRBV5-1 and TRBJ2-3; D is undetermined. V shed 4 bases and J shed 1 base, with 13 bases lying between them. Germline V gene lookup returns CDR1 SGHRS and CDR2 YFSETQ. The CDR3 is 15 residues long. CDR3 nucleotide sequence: TGCGCCAGCAGCCTGGAGCCCCAGGGCACAGATACGCAGTATTTT. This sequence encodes CASSLEPQGTDTQYF.

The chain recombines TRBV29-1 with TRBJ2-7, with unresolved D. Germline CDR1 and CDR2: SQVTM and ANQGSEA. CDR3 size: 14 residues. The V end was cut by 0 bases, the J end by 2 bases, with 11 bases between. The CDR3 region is CSVEEKGSPYEQYF. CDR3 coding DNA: TGCAGCGTTGAAGAGAAGGGTTCCCCCTACGAGCAGTACTTC.

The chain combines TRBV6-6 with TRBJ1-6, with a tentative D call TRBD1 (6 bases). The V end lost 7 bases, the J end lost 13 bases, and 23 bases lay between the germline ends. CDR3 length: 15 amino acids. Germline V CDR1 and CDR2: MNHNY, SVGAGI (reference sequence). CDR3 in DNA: TGTGCCAGCACCCAACAGGGCGAGGGGACTACGCCCCTCCACTTT. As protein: CASTQQGEGTTPLHF.

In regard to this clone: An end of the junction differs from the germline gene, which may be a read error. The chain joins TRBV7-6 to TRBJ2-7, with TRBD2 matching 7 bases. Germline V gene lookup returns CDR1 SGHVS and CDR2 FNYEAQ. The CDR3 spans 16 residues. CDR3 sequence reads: CASSLGGLAASHEQYF. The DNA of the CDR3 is TGTGCCAGCAGCTTAGGCGGGCTAGCGGCCTCCCACGAGCAGTACTTC.

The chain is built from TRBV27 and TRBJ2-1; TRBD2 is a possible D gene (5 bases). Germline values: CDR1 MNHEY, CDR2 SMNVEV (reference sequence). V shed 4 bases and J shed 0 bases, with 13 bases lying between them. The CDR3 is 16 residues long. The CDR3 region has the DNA TGTGCCAGCAGTTCATACCTGGGGAGCTCCTACAATGAGCAGTTCTTC. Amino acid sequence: CASSSYLGSSYNEQFF.

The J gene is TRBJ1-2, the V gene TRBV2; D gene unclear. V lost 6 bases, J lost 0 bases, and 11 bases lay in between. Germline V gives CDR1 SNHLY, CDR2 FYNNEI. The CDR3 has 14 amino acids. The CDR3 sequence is CASSLSQTNYGYTF. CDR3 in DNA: TGTGCCAGCAGCCTTTCCCAGACTAACTATGGCTACACCTTC.

This CDR3 is CASSVAGGSGTSTGELFF. CDR3 sequence (DNA): TGTGCCAGCAGCGTAGCTGGGGGGAGTGGGACGAGCACCGGGGAGCTGTTTTTT. The rearrangement uses TRBV9 and TRBJ2-2; TRBD2 is a possible D gene (6 bases). V was shortened by 0 bases and J by 4 bases, with 19 bases between the two germline ends. The CDR3 loop spans 18 amino acids. Germline V gives CDR1 SGDLS, CDR2 YYNGEE.

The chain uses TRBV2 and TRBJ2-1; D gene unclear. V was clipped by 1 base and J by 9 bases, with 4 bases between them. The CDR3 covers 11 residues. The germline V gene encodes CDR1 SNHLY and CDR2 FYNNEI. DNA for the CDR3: TGTGCCAGCAGTGAAGGATCTGAGCAGTTCTTC. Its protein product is CASSEGSEQFF.

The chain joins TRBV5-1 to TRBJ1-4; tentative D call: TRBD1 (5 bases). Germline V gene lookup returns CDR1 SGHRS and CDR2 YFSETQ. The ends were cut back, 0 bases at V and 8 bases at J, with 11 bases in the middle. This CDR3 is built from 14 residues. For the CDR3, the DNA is TGCGCCAGCAGCTTGGCAGGGTTTTCCGAAAAACTGTTTTTT. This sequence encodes CASSLAGFSEKLFF.

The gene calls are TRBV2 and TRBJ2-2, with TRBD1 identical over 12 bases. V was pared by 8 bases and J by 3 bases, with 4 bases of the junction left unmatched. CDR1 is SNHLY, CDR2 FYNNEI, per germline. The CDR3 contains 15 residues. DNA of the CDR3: TGTGCCAGCGGGGGACAGGGGGCAGACACCGGGGAGCTGTTTTTT. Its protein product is CASGGQGADTGELFF.

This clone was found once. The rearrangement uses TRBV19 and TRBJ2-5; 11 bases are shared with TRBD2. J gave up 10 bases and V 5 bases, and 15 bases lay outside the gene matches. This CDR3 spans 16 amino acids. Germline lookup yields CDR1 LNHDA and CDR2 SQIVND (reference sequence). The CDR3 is CASSSLASGRTASQYF. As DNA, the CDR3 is TGTGCCAGTAGTTCCCTGGCTAGCGGGAGGACGGCAAGCCAGTACTTC.

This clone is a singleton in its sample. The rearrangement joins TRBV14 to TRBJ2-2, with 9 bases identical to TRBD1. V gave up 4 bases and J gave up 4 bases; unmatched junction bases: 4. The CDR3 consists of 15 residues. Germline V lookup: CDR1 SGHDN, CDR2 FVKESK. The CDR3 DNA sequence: TGTGCCAGCAGCCCGGGACAGGGATCCACCGGGGAGCTGTTTTTT. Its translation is CASSPGQGSTGELFF.

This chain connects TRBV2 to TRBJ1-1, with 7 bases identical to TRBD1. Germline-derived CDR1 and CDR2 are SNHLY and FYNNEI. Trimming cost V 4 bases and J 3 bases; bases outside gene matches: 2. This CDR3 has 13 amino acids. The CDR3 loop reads CASSGQGYTEAFF. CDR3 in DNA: TGTGCCAGCAGTGGACAGGGATACACTGAAGCTTTCTTT.

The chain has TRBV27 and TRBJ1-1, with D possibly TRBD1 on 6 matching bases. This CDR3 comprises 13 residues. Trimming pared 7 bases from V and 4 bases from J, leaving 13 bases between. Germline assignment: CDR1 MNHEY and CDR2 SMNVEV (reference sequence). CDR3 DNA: TGTGCCAGCAAAGGACAGAGGGGCACTGAAGCTTTCTTT. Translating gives CASKGQRGTEAFF.

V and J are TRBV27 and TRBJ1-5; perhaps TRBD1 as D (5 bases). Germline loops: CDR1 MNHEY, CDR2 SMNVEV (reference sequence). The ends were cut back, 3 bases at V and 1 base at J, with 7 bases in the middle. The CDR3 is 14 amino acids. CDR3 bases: TGTGCCAGCAGTTTGTGGGGGAGCAATCAGCCCCAGCATTTT. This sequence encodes CASSLWGSNQPQHF.

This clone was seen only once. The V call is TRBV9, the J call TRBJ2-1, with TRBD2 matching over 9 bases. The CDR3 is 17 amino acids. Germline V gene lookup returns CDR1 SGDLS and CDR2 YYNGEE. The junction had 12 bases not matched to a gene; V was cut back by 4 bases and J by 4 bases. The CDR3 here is CASSPGGLTSGYNEQFF. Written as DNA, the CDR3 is TGTGCCAGCAGCCCCGGTGGTCTGACTAGCGGTTACAATGAGCAGTTCTTC.

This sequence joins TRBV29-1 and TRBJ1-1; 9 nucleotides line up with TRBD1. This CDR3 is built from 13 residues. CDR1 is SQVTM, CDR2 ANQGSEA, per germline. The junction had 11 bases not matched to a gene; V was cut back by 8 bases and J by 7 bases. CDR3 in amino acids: CSSPGTGYGEAFF. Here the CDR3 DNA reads TGCAGCAGTCCCGGGACAGGGTACGGTGAAGCTTTCTTT.